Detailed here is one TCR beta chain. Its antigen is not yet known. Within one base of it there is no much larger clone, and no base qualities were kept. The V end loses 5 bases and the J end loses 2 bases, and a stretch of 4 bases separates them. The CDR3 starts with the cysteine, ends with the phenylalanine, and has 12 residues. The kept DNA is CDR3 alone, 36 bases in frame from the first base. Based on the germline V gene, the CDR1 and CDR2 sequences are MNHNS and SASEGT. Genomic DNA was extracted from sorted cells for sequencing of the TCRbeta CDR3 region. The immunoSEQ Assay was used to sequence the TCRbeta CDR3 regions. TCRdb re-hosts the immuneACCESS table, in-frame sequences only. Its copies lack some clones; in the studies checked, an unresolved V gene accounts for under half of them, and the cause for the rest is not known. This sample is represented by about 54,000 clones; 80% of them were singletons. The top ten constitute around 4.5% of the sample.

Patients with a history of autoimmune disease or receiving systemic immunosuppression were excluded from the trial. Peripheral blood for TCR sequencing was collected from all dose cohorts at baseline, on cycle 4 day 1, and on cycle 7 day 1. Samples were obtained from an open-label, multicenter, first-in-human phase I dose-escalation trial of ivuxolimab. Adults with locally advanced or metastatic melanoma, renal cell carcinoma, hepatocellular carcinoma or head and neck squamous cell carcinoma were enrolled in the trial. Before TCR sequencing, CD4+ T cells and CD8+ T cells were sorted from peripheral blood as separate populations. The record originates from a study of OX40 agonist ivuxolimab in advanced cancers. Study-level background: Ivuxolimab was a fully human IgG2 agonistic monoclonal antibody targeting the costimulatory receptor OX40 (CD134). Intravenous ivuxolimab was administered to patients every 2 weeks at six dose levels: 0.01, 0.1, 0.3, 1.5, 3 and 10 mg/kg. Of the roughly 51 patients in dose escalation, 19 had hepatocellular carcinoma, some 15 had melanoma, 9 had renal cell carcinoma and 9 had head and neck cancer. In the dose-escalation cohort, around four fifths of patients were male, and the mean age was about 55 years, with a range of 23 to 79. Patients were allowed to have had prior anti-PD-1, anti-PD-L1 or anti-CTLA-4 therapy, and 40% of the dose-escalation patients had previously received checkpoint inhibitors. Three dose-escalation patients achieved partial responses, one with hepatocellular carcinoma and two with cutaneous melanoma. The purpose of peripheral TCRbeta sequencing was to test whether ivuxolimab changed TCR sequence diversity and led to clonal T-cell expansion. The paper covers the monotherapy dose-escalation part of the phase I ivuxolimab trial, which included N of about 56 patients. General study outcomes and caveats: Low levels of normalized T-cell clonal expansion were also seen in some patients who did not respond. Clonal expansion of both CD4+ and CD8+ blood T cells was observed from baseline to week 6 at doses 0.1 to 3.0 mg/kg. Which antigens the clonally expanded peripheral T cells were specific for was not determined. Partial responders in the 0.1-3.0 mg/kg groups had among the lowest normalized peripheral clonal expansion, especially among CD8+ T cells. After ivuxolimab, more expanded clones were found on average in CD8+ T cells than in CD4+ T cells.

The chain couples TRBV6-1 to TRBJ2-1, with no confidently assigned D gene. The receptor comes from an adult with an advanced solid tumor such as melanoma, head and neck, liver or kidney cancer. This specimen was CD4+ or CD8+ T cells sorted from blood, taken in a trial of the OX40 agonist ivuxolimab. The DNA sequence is TGTGCCAGCAGTCGAACCTACAATGAGCAGTTCTTC. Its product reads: CASSRTYNEQFF.